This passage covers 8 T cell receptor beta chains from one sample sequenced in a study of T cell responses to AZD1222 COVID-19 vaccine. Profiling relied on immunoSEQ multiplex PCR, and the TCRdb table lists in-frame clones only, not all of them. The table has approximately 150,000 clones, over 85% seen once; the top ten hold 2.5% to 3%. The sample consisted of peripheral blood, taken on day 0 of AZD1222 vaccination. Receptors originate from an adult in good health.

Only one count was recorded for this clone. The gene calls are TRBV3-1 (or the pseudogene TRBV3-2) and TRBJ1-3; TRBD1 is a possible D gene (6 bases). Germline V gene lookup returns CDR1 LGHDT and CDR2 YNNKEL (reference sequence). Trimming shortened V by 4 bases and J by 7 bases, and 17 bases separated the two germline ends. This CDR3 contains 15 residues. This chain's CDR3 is CASSLGRQAGNTIYF. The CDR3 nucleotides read TGTGCCAGCAGCCTAGGGCGACAGGCAGGGAACACCATATATTTT.

CDR3 sequence (DNA): TGTGCCAGTAGGGCCTTCGACACCGCGCGTAGCACCGGGGAGCTGTTTTTT. Amino acids: CASRAFDTARSTGELFF. This chain connects TRBV19 to TRBJ2-2; D not certain. Trimming removed 6 bases from V and 4 bases from J, with 21 bases in between. This CDR3 contains 17 residues. The germline CDR1 and CDR2 sequences are LNHDA and SQIVND (reference sequence).

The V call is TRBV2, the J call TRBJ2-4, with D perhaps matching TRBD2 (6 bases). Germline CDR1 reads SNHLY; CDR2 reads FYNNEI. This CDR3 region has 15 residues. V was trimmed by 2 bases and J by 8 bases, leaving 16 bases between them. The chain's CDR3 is CASSEKRERLDIQYF. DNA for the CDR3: TGTGCCAGCAGTGAAAAACGGGAGAGGTTGGACATTCAGTACTTC.

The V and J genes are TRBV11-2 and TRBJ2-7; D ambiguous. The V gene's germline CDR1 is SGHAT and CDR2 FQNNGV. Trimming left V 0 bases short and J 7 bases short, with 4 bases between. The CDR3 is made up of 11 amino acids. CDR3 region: CASSLDYEQYF. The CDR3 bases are TGTGCCAGCAGCTTAGATTATGAGCAGTACTTC.

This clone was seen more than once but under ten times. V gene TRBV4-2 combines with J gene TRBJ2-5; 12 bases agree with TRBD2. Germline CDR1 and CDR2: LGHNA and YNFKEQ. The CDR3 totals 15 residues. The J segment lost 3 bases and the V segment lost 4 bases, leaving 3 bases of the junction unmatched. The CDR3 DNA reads TGTGCCAGCAGCCGGACTAGCGGGACGGAAGAGACCCAGTACTTC. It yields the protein CASSRTSGTEETQYF.

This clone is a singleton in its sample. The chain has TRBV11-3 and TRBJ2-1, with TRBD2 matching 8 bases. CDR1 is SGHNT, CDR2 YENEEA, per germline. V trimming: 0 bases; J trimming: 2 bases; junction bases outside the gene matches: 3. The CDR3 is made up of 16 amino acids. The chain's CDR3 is CASSLEASGPYNEQFF. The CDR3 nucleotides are TGTGCCAGCAGCTTAGAGGCTAGCGGGCCCTACAATGAGCAGTTCTTC.

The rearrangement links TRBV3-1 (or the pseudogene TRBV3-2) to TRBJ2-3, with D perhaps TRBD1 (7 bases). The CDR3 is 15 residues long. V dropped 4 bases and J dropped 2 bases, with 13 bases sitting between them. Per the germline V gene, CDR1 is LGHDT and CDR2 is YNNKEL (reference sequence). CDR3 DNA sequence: TGTGCCAGCAGCCCAGGGGGGACCTACACAGATACGCAGTATTTT. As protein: CASSPGGTYTDTQYF.

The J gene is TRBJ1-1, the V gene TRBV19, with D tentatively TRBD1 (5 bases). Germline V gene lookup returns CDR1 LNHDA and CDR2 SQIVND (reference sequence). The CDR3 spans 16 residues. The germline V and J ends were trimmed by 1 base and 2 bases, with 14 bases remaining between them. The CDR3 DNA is TGTGCCAGTAGTATAGCTCGGGGCTGGGGTAACACTGAAGCTTTCTTT. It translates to CASSIARGWGNTEAFF.